The 15 T cell receptor beta chains reported below all come from one sample, sequenced in a study of CD8 T cells in ankylosing spondylitis. Study conclusions and caveats: Seemingly characteristic of ankylosing spondylitis blood was a TCR beta motif consisting of roughly 8 highly homologous variants.

The antigens of these receptors remain unknown. TCRdb processed the 5' RACE reads anew with MiXCR; each CDR3 protein has one entry. Seen here are around 390,000 distinct CDR3 sequences, approximately 20% observed once, and the top ten hold approximately 15%. Input material: blood, either unsorted or a sorted T cell fraction (not recorded which). Every receptor here comes from a male donor with ankylosing spondylitis.

This chain uses TRBV12-3 or TRBV12-4 with TRBJ2-1; 12 bases line up with TRBD2. CDR3 length: 13 residues. V shed 8 bases, J shed 6 bases, and the junction held 2 bases outside the gene matches. CDR3 residues: CASGLAGRNEQFF. CDR3 DNA sequence: TGTGCCAGCGGACTAGCGGGACGCAATGAGCAGTTCTTC.

This clonotype was observed a few times. The chain is built from TRBV4-3 and TRBJ2-7; 8 nucleotides line up with TRBD2. Unmatched junction bases numbered 20, after V lost 4 bases and J lost 3 bases. This CDR3 is 19 amino acids long. The germline CDR1 and CDR2 sequences are LGHNA and YSLEER. For the CDR3, the DNA is TGCGCCAGCAGCCTCGAACCATTAAAAGCGGGGGAGACCGTCTACGAGCAGTACTTC. Its protein is CASSLEPLKAGETVYEQYF.

The V call is TRBV7-9, the J call TRBJ2-1; D possibly corresponds to TRBD1 (7 bases). V was clipped by 5 bases and J by 9 bases, with 20 bases between them. This CDR3 spans 15 amino acids. From germline, CDR1 is SEHNR and CDR2 FQNEAQ (reference sequence). CDR3 protein: CASSPPGQRAGEQFF. CDR3 DNA sequence: TGTGCCAGCAGCCCCCCGGGACAGCGGGCGGGTGAGCAGTTCTTC.

This clonotype showed up just a few times. The rearrangement joins TRBV24-1 to TRBJ2-1, with D possibly TRBD2 on 5 matching bases. The CDR3 totals 13 residues. The germline V gene encodes CDR1 KGHDR and CDR2 SFDVKD. V was cut by 5 bases and J by 7 bases, with 11 bases left in between. The CDR3 spells CATSGGPRNEQFF. Written as DNA, the CDR3 is TGTGCCACCAGTGGAGGGCCGAGGAATGAGCAGTTCTTC.

V and J are TRBV29-1 and TRBJ1-3; D unclear. Germline V gene sequence: CDR1 SQVTM, CDR2 ANQGSEA. V gave up 5 bases and J gave up 0 bases, with 8 bases separating them. The CDR3 totals 13 residues. CDR3 DNA sequence: TGCAGCGTTAGCCAAAACTCTGGAAACACCATATATTTT. Translating gives CSVSQNSGNTIYF.

The genes are TRBV3-1 and TRBJ2-1, with 9 bases aligning to TRBD1. The V gene end was trimmed by 3 bases and the J gene end by 9 bases; junction bases not matched to a gene: 6. The germline V gene has CDR1 LGHDT and CDR2 YNNKEL (reference sequence). The CDR3 contains 14 residues. The CDR3 loop reads CASSHAQGASEQFF. In nucleotides, the CDR3 is TGTGCCAGCAGCCACGCACAGGGGGCGAGTGAGCAGTTCTTC.

This clonotype appeared many times. The V and J genes are TRBV12-3 or TRBV12-4 and TRBJ2-2; a possible D gene is TRBD2 (6 bases). V was pared by 6 bases and J by 6 bases, with 14 bases between. CDR3 size: 14 residues. CDR3 protein: CASSPNWGAGELFF. CDR3 in DNA: TGTGCCAGCAGCCCTAACTGGGGGGCCGGGGAGCTGTTTTTT.

The table lists this clonotype with a few counts. V gene TRBV7-3 combines with J gene TRBJ2-7; D unresolved. CDR3 size: 13 residues. Trimming removed 7 bases at V and 4 bases at J, with 14 bases between. CDR1 is SGHTA and CDR2 is FQGTGA in the germline V gene. The CDR3 DNA is TGTGCCAGCATGGGATTACATGAATACGAGCAGTACTTC. This gives the protein CASMGLHEYEQYF.

V usage is TRBV5-1 and J usage is TRBJ2-5; a weak D match, TRBD2 (6 bases). This CDR3 region has 16 residues. V was shortened by 1 base and J by 1 base, with 14 bases between the two germline ends. Germline assignment: CDR1 SGHRS and CDR2 YFSETQ. The CDR3 region is CASSLMGRTLQETQYF. DNA for the CDR3: TGCGCCAGCAGCTTGATGGGGAGGACGCTCCAAGAGACCCAGTACTTC.

The chain employs TRBV20-1 and TRBJ2-5; D not resolved. Germline V gene data show CDR1 as DFQATT and CDR2 as SNEGSKA (reference sequence). The CDR3 covers 11 residues. Trimming left V 4 bases short and J 2 bases short, with 5 bases between. The CDR3 reads CSAMGQETQYF. Written as DNA, the CDR3 is TGCAGTGCTATGGGTCAAGAGACCCAGTACTTC.

In its sample, this clonotype was seen a few times. J is TRBJ2-1 and V is TRBV29-1, with D tentatively TRBD1 or TRBD2 (5 bases each). There are 12 residues in the CDR3. Germline V gives CDR1 SQVTM, CDR2 ANQGSEA. Trimming shortened V by 4 bases and J by 12 bases, and 16 bases separated the two germline ends. CDR3 in DNA: TGCAGCGTTGGGATCGGGGACGTTTGGCAGTTCTTC. Residues: CSVGIGDVWQFF.

The CDR3 DNA sequence: TGTGCCACCAGACCCGCCCGGGACACTGGGACTCAGCCCCAGCATTTT. Its protein is CATRPARDTGTQPQHF. The chain recombines TRBV10-3 with TRBJ1-5; weak D call: TRBD1 (6 bases). V lost 10 bases to trimming and J lost 6 bases, with 25 bases between them. Germline lookup yields CDR1 ENHRY and CDR2 SYGVKD. This CDR3 comprises 16 residues.

The chain recombines TRBV20-1 with TRBJ2-1; weak D call: TRBD2 (7 bases). The CDR3 runs to 15 residues. Between the trimmed V and J ends, which lost 6 bases and 7 bases, there was a span of 22 bases. Germline CDR1 and CDR2: DFQATT and SNEGSKA (reference sequence). The chain's CDR3 is CSALGGGSGWNEQFF. As DNA, the CDR3 is TGCAGTGCCCTAGGCGGGGGCTCGGGGTGGAATGAGCAGTTCTTC.

This clonotype occurred many times. The V call is TRBV7-8, the J call TRBJ2-1; TRBD2 matches 9 bases. CDR3 length: 15 residues. In germline, CDR1 is SGHVS, CDR2 FQNEAQ. Trimming removed 1 base from V and 4 bases from J; junction bases left unmatched: 2. CDR3 DNA: TGTGCCAGCAGCTTAGTGCGGGGGGGGTACAATGAGCAGTTCTTC. This translates into CASSLVRGGYNEQFF.

V usage is TRBV20-1 and J usage is TRBJ2-3, with 8 bases that match TRBD1. This CDR3 region has 14 residues. The V gene's germline CDR1 is DFQATT and CDR2 SNEGSKA (reference sequence). V lost 5 bases and J lost 4; bases outside the gene matches: 8. The CDR3 spells CSAAPGQVADTQYF. The CDR3 region has the DNA TGCAGTGCTGCCCCGGGACAGGTCGCAGATACGCAGTATTTT.